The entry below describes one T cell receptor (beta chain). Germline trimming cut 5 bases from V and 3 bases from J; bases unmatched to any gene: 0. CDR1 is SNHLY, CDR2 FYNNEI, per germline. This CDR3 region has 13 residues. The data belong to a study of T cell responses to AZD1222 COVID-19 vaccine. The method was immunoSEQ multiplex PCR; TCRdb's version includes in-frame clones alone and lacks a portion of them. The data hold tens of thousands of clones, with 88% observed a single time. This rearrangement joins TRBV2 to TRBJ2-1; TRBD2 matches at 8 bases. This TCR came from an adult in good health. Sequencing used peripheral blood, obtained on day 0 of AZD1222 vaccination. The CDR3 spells CASSSGSYNEQFF. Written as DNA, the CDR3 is TGTGCCAGCAGTAGCGGGAGCTACAATGAGCAGTTCTTC.